The TCR beta chain described here comes from a study of cytomegalovirus exposure and HLA in healthy donors. In regard to this clone: Its matching antigen is unknown.

PCR was performed using 60 Vbeta and 13 Jbeta primers. The repertoire was sequenced with immunoSEQ multiplex PCR; TCRdb's copy has only in-frame clones and lacks some. The sample lists about 140,000 clones, roughly 85% seen once, with 6% to 7.5% in the top ten. This CDR3 region has 13 residues. Trimming left V 0 bases short and J 3 bases short, with 4 bases between. The V gene's germline CDR1 is SGHNT and CDR2 YYREEE (reference sequence). Findings and caveats of the study: The study labeled more than 150 TCR beta chains cytomegalovirus-associated. Many donors shared some public TCRs, even though most TCR sequences were rare. It was shown in a later analysis that HLA-associated TCR beta chains were more clonally expanded than other, equally common chains.

The sequence came from a man aged 40-49 years in good health and CMV-seropositive. This rearrangement joins TRBV5-4 to TRBJ1-3; D is unresolved. Specimen: PBMCs. CDR3 protein: CASSLAGGNTIYF. CDR3 sequence (DNA): TGTGCCAGCAGCTTGGCAGGTGGAAACACCATATATTTT.